This is a list of T cell receptor beta chains from one sample in a study of cytomegalovirus exposure and HLA in healthy donors. Sequencing was performed with immunoSEQ multiplex PCR; in TCRdb, only in-frame clones are kept and a portion is missing. The sample lists 150,000 to 200,000 clones; 80% to 85% were seen once. The sequenced material came from PBMCs. These receptors came from a woman aged 35 to 49 in good health and CMV-seronegative. CDR3s include the opening cysteine and the closing phenylalanine or tryptophan. A D gene is named only where the DNA matches it firmly. Some rows mark clone size as missing; the rest say once, few, many or name a class of expanded clone.

d_gene,v_gene,abundance,j_gene,CDR3aa,CDR3nt
-,TRBV25-1,few,TRBJ2-6,CASSRRGNSGANVLTF,TGTGCCAGCAGCAGACGGGGAAATAGTGGGGCCAACGTCCTGACTTTC
-,TRBV6-4,-,TRBJ2-5,CASNCEDFQETQYF,TGTGCCAGCAATTGCGAGGATTTTCAAGAGACCCAGTACTTC
-,TRBV6-1,once,TRBJ2-1,CASHGRDSRPNEQFF,TGTGCCAGCCACGGGCGGGACAGCCGACCTAATGAGCAGTTCTTC
-,TRBV5-1,-,TRBJ1-2,CASSLAVSSYGYTF,TGCGCCAGCAGCTTGGCCGTCAGTTCATATGGCTACACCTTC
-,TRBV4-2,-,TRBJ2-5,CASSQTGSGETQYF,TGTGCCAGCAGCCAAACTGGGAGCGGAGAGACCCAGTACTTC
-,TRBV21-1,-,TRBJ2-1,CASSRGTIARISSYNEQFF,TGTGCCAGCAGCAGAGGGACTATAGCGCGGATTAGCTCCTACAATGAGCAGTTCTTC
-,TRBV4-2,few,TRBJ2-2,CASSAIYGTLDGNGELFF,TGTGCCAGCAGCGCCATCTACGGGACTCTAGATGGGAACGGGGAGCTGTTTTTT
-,TRBV13,-,TRBJ2-2,CASSFVSGTWNTGELFF,TGTGCCAGCAGCTTCGTATCGGGAACATGGAACACCGGGGAGCTGTTTTTT
-,TRBV25-1,few,TRBJ2-6,CASSEPGGRAGANVLTF,TGTGCCAGCAGTGAGCCTGGGGGCAGGGCTGGGGCCAACGTCCTGACTTTC
TRBD2,TRBV28,-,TRBJ2-5,CASSLPGLGETETQYF,TGTGCCAGCAGTCTACCGGGACTAGGAGAAACAGAGACCCAGTACTTC
TRBD2,TRBV11-1,-,TRBJ2-1,CASSLDVGRADEQFF,TGTGCCAGCAGCTTAGACGTCGGGAGGGCCGATGAGCAGTTCTTC
TRBD1,TRBV7-9,-,TRBJ1-5,CASSFGTANQPQHF,TGTGCCAGCAGCTTTGGGACAGCTAATCAGCCCCAGCATTTT
-,TRBV30,-,TRBJ1-4,CAWSVPGGVWEKLFF,TGTGCCTGGAGTGTACCGGGAGGGGTTTGGGAAAAACTGTTTTTT
-,TRBV7-8,-,TRBJ1-2,CASSHGRGRGYGYTF,TGTGCCAGCAGCCACGGGCGGGGGCGAGGCTATGGCTACACCTTC
-,TRBV29-1,few,TRBJ1-3,CSVQRAGRNTIYF,TGCAGCGTCCAAAGGGCAGGGCGAAACACCATATATTTT
-,TRBV6-5,-,TRBJ2-1,CASSSVYLNEQFF,TGTGCCAGCAGTTCCGTCTACCTCAATGAGCAGTTCTTC
TRBD1,TRBV27,-,TRBJ2-7,CASSLSNRGPYEQYF,TGTGCCAGCAGTTTATCGAACAGGGGGCCGTACGAGCAGTACTTC
-,TRBV6-1,-,TRBJ1-5,CASSANRVSNQPQHF,TGTGCCAGCAGTGCTAACAGGGTTAGCAATCAGCCCCAGCATTTT
-,TRBV25-1,-,TRBJ2-3,CASSEYWGLSTDTQYF,TGTGCCAGCAGTGAATATTGGGGCTTGAGCACAGATACGCAGTATTTT
TRBD2,TRBV5-1,-,TRBJ2-3,CASTRLAGLSDTQYF,TGCGCCAGCACCAGACTAGCGGGACTGTCAGATACGCAGTATTTT
-,TRBV10-3,-,TRBJ2-1,CAISVPRGTDHNEQFF,TGTGCCATCAGTGTCCCCCGCGGGACCGACCACAATGAGCAGTTCTTC
-,TRBV6-1,-,TRBJ2-1,CASSALSGVYNEQFF,TGTGCCAGCAGTGCACTCTCGGGGGTTTACAATGAGCAGTTCTTC
TRBD1,TRBV20-1,-,TRBJ1-1,CSARGDREAFF,TGCAGTGCTAGGGGGGACAGGGAAGCTTTCTTT
-,TRBV11-3,-,TRBJ2-1,CASSLAVLGNEQFF,TGTGCCAGCAGCTTAGCTGTCCTAGGTAATGAGCAGTTCTTC
-,TRBV11-3,few,TRBJ1-1,CASSVGRGADTEAFF,TGTGCCAGCAGCGTGGGCAGGGGCGCGGACACTGAAGCTTTCTTT
-,TRBV13,-,TRBJ1-2,CASSLGAGENYGYTF,TGTGCCAGCAGCTTAGGCGCAGGGGAGAACTATGGCTACACCTTC
TRBD1,TRBV11-3,-,TRBJ2-7,CASSLAFRPGQGAEEQYF,TGTGCCAGCAGCTTAGCGTTCCGTCCGGGACAGGGGGCTGAAGAGCAGTACTTC
-,TRBV18,-,TRBJ2-1,CASSPQLLNEQFF,TGTGCCAGCTCACCACAACTGCTCAATGAGCAGTTCTTC
TRBD2,TRBV27,-,TRBJ2-1,CASRQLARYNEQFF,TGTGCCAGCAGACAACTAGCGCGGTACAATGAGCAGTTCTTC
-,TRBV5-4,-,TRBJ1-2,CASSRQDRKYGYTF,TGTGCCAGCAGCAGACAGGACAGAAAATATGGCTACACCTTC
-,TRBV4-2,few,TRBJ1-2,CASSQDYTAAGYTF,TGTGCCAGCAGCCAAGATTACACCGCGGCTGGCTACACCTTC
-,TRBV4-3,-,TRBJ2-5,CASSQDRLGEETQYF,TGCGCCAGCAGCCAAGATCGGCTAGGGGAAGAGACCCAGTACTTC
TRBD2,TRBV11-3,once,TRBJ2-1,CASTRFSGTSNEQFF,TGTGCCAGCACTAGATTTTCCGGGACTAGCAATGAGCAGTTCTTC
-,TRBV19,once,TRBJ1-4,CASSISPHGGEKLFF,TGTGCCAGTAGTATCTCGCCACACGGAGGTGAAAAACTGTTTTTT
TRBD2,TRBV7-9,-,TRBJ2-2,CASSFSARTSGRNTGELFF,TGTGCCAGCAGCTTTAGTGCCAGGACTAGCGGGAGAAACACCGGGGAGCTGTTTTTT
-,TRBV7-9,few,TRBJ2-3,CASSFWGTRTDTQYF,TGTGCCAGCAGCTTCTGGGGCACGCGCACAGATACGCAGTATTTT
-,TRBV9,-,TRBJ1-1,CASSVGWQNTEAFF,TGTGCCAGCAGCGTAGGATGGCAGAACACTGAAGCTTTCTTT